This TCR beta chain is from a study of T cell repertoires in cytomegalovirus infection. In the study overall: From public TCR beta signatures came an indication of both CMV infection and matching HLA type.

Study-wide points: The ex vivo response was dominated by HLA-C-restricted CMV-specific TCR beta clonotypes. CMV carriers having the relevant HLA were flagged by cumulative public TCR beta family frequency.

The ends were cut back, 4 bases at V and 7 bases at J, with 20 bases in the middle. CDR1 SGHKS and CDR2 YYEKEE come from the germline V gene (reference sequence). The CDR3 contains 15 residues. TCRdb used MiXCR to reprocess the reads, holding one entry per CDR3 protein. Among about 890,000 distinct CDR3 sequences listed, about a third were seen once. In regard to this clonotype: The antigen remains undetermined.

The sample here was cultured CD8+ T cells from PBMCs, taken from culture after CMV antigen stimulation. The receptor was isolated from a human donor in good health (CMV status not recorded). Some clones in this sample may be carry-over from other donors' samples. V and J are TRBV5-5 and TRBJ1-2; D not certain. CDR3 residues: CASSEDHSRSSGYTF. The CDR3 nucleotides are TGTGCCAGCAGCGAGGACCACTCACGATCCTCTGGCTACACCTTC.